This T cell receptor (beta chain) was identified in a study of T cells expressing NK-cell markers. Regarding the study as a whole: Certain NKG2C+ T cell clones were expanded, and their HCMV specificity remained unclear. In a group of several donors, dominant NKG2C+ clonotypes represented about 1.0-7.5% of CD8+ T cells. These clonotypes also led the CD3+CD56-NKG2C+ fraction in several donors.

Details on this clonotype: The antigen remains unidentified.

After re-calling the 5' RACE reads, TCRdb lists one entry per CDR3 protein, DNA absent. Recorded here are a few hundred thousand distinct CDR3 sequences; the top ten clones represent under 6.5%. This CDR3 comprises 15 residues. Germline V gene sequence: CDR1 LGHDT, CDR2 YNNKEL (reference sequence). The TCR sequence derives from a man aged 18-69 years in good health. Sequenced: blood T cells: a sorted CD56 or NKG2C T cell subset, CD4+ or CD8+ T cells, or bulk PBMC T cells (not recorded which). The chain carries TRBV3-1 and TRBJ2-5; TCRdb designates TRBD2, a call that cannot be tested without DNA. This CDR3 reads CASRPGEWRLETQYF.